Presented here are 20 T cell receptor beta chains from one specimen sequenced in a study of blood T cell repertoires in COVID-19. TCRdb's copy holds only in-frame clones and misses some; the assay was immunoSEQ multiplex PCR. Among about 160,000 clones listed, roughly nine tenths were seen once. The sample comprised peripheral blood. Every receptor here comes from a woman in her 70s with acute or convalescent COVID-19.

CDR3 protein: CASSPTGQYNEQFF. The CDR3 DNA follows: TGTGCCAGCAGCCCCACTGGACAATACAATGAGCAGTTCTTC. This chain connects TRBV7-9 to TRBJ2-1, with TRBD1 as a possible D gene (5 bases). The V gene's germline CDR1 is SEHNR and CDR2 FQNEAQ (reference sequence). V was clipped by 5 bases and J by 4 bases, with 12 bases between them. This CDR3 has 14 amino acids.

The chain combines TRBV5-1 with TRBJ1-6, with 7 bases lining up with TRBD1. Germline-derived CDR1 and CDR2 are SGHRS and YFSETQ. Losses at the gene ends were 2 bases for V and 7 bases for J; bases not matched to a gene: 3. The CDR3 spans 14 residues. CDR3 bases: TGCGCCAGCAGCTTAACAGGGGTAAATTCACCCCTCCACTTT. It codes for CASSLTGVNSPLHF.

The chain combines TRBV9 with TRBJ2-2; possible D gene TRBD2, 5 bases. There are 18 residues in the CDR3. Germline V lookup: CDR1 SGDLS, CDR2 YYNGEE. V shed 0 bases and J shed 6 bases, with 21 bases lying between them. In nucleotides, the CDR3 is TGTGCCAGCAGCGTAGGTGAGGGTTACAGAGCCAAGTCCGGGGAGCTGTTTTTT. Translation gives CASSVGEGYRAKSGELFF.

V gene TRBV19 combines with J gene TRBJ1-4; 9 bases agree with TRBD1. This CDR3 contains 15 residues. Germline CDR1 LNHDA, CDR2 SQIVND (reference sequence). V shed 5 bases and J 8 bases; nucleotides not matched to a gene: 9. Written as DNA, the CDR3 is TGTGCCAGTAGTCCAGGGACAGGGCTGATAGAAAAACTGTTTTTT. Its translation: CASSPGTGLIEKLFF.

The rearrangement links TRBV5-1 to TRBJ1-3; D is uncertain. The germline V gene has CDR1 SGHRS and CDR2 YFSETQ. Trimming took 4 bases from V and 5 from J, leaving 10 bases between them. The CDR3 is 13 amino acids. The CDR3 DNA reads as TGCGCCAGCAGCCCCGGGGAAAGAAACACCATATATTTT. Encoded protein: CASSPGERNTIYF. Using reference TRBV5-1 and TRBJ1-3 for the parts outside the CDR3, the full variable domain is KAGVTQTPRYLIKTRGQQVTLSCSPISGHRSVSWYQQTPGQGLQFLFEYFSETQRNKGNFPGRFSGRQFSNSRSEMNVSTLELGDSALYLCASSPGERNTIYFGEGSWLTVV.

This clone was counted a few times. The chain joins TRBV5-6 to TRBJ2-1, with a weak D call TRBD1 (6 bases). The V end lost 0 bases, the J end lost 0 bases, and 7 bases lay between the germline ends. The CDR3 runs to 15 residues. The germline CDR1 and CDR2 sequences are SGHDT and YYEEEE. This CDR3 is CASSLETGSYNEQFF. For the CDR3, the DNA is TGTGCCAGCAGCTTGGAGACAGGCTCCTACAATGAGCAGTTCTTC.

CDR3 coding DNA: TGTGCCAGCAGCTTCCGGACTAGCGGGGTAAACACAGATACGCAGTATTTT. Its translation: CASSFRTSGVNTDTQYF. This chain uses TRBV9 with TRBJ2-3, with 12 bases matching TRBD2. CDR3 size: 17 residues. V trimming: 4 bases; J trimming: 2 bases; junction bases outside the gene matches: 8. In germline, CDR1 is SGDLS, CDR2 YYNGEE.

The rearrangement joins TRBV5-1 to TRBJ2-1, with TRBD1 identical over 8 bases. The CDR3 contains 16 residues. The J segment lost 0 bases and the V segment lost 1 base, leaving 3 bases of the junction unmatched. Germline V CDR1 and CDR2: SGHRS, YFSETQ. CDR3 in amino acids: CASSLPTGVSYNEQFF. The CDR3 DNA sequence: TGCGCCAGCAGCTTGCCGACAGGGGTCTCCTACAATGAGCAGTTCTTC.

The DNA for the CDR3 is TGTGCCAGCAGAAGGACAGGATCCTACGAGCAGTACTTC. Translated, it gives CASRRTGSYEQYF. This chain links TRBV6-6 with TRBJ2-7, with TRBD1 matching 7 bases. CDR3 length: 13 amino acids. V was clipped by 6 bases and J by 1 base; unmatched bases: 3. The germline V gene encodes CDR1 MNHNY and CDR2 SVGAGI (reference sequence).

This chain joins TRBV30 and TRBJ1-5; no firm D call. The V gene's germline CDR1 is GTSNPN and CDR2 SVGIG (reference sequence). The CDR3 loop spans 13 amino acids. The germline V and J ends were trimmed by 2 bases and 4 bases, with 9 bases remaining between them. The CDR3 protein is CAWSSRENQPQHF. The CDR3 region has the DNA TGTGCCTGGAGTTCGAGGGAGAATCAGCCCCAGCATTTT.

V is TRBV7-9 and J is TRBJ1-1, with D unresolved. Trimming took off 1 base at V and 5 bases at J, with 8 bases between the two ends. This CDR3 is 13 amino acids long. Germline CDR1 reads SEHNR; CDR2 reads FQNEAQ (reference sequence). The chain's CDR3 is CASSLEGGTEAFF. The CDR3 DNA sequence: TGTGCCAGCAGCTTAGAGGGAGGGACTGAAGCTTTCTTT.

CDR3 coding DNA: TGTGCCAGCAGTTCCGGCGGCATGGGTTCACCCCTCCACTTT. Translation gives CASSSGGMGSPLHF. The J gene is TRBJ1-6, the V gene TRBV28; no clear D. V lost 4 bases, J lost 9 bases, and 13 bases lay in between. CDR3 length: 14 amino acids. The germline CDR1 and CDR2 sequences are MDHEN and SYDVKM.

This sequence joins TRBV3-1 (or the pseudogene TRBV3-2) and TRBJ2-1, with 7 bases lining up with TRBD2. The CDR3 loop spans 15 amino acids. Germline CDR1 and CDR2: LGHDT and YNNKEL (reference sequence). Losses at the gene ends were 1 base for V and 0 bases for J; bases not matched to a gene: 0. In DNA form, the CDR3 reads TGTGCCAGCAGCCAAGCGGGGGGCTCCTACAATGAGCAGTTCTTC. This gives the protein CASSQAGGSYNEQFF.

This chain joins TRBV4-1 and TRBJ1-2; tentatively, D is TRBD1 (5 bases). V lost 0 bases and J 4 bases, leaving 12 bases between the germline ends. The CDR3 length is 15 residues. The germline CDR1 and CDR2 sequences are MGHRA and YSYEKL. DNA for the CDR3: TGCGCCAGCAGCCAAGATCCTGGGGCATCCTATGGCTACACCTTC. Its protein is CASSQDPGASYGYTF.

The CDR3, as DNA: TGTGCCAGCAGCTTAGTGGGCCTCCTGACATACAATGAGCAGTTCTTC. Protein product: CASSLVGLLTYNEQFF. The rearrangement joins TRBV7-9 to TRBJ2-1; D remains unclear. The germline V gene has CDR1 SEHNR and CDR2 FQNEAQ (reference sequence). The CDR3 spans 16 residues. Deletions cut 1 base from V and 4 bases from J, with 14 bases between.

V usage is TRBV11-2 and J usage is TRBJ1-5, with 10 positions matching TRBD1. The CDR3 sequence is 14 residues long. Trimming at V came to 6 bases and at J to 6 bases, leaving 5 bases not matched to a gene. Germline V lookup: CDR1 SGHAT, CDR2 FQNNGV. CDR3 loop: CASSTGTGAQPQHF. CDR3 coding DNA: TGTGCCAGCAGTACCGGGACAGGGGCTCAGCCCCAGCATTTT.

Only one count was recorded for this clone. The chain has TRBV6-5 and TRBJ2-1, with 9 bases that match TRBD2. V lost 11 bases and J lost 7; bases outside the gene matches: 12. This CDR3 contains 14 residues. CDR1 MNHEY and CDR2 SVGAGI come from the germline V gene. The CDR3 nucleotides are TGTGCCGGTGACGAAGGTCTAGCGGGGAATGAGCAGTTCTTC. Its translation: CAGDEGLAGNEQFF.

The chain combines TRBV3-1 (or the pseudogene TRBV3-2) with TRBJ2-3, with D perhaps matching TRBD2 (6 bases). CDR1 and CDR2 from the germline V gene are LGHDT and YNNKEL (reference sequence). The CDR3 extends over 15 amino acids. The ends were cut back, 4 bases at V and 6 bases at J, with 17 bases in the middle. For the CDR3, the DNA is TGTGCCAGCAGCCGACTAGTTGGCCGGACCGATACGCAGTATTTT. Protein: CASSRLVGRTDTQYF.

The chain has TRBV28 and TRBJ1-5; D is unresolved. The CDR3 extends over 15 amino acids. Germline assignment: CDR1 MDHEN and CDR2 SYDVKM. Trimming removed 6 bases from V and 3 bases from J, with 15 bases in between. As DNA, the CDR3 is TGTGCCAGCAGCCTAGGCGGGCTCAACAATCAGCCCCAGCATTTT. It encodes CASSLGGLNNQPQHF.

The chain combines TRBV4-2 with TRBJ1-1; unclear D gene. Germline V gives CDR1 LGHNA, CDR2 YNFKEQ. The CDR3 loop spans 15 amino acids. Trimming removed 0 bases from V and 1 base from J, with 9 bases in between. In nucleotides, the CDR3 is TGTGCCAGCAGCCAAGATCGGGTACAGAACACTGAAGCTTTCTTT. Its translation: CASSQDRVQNTEAFF.